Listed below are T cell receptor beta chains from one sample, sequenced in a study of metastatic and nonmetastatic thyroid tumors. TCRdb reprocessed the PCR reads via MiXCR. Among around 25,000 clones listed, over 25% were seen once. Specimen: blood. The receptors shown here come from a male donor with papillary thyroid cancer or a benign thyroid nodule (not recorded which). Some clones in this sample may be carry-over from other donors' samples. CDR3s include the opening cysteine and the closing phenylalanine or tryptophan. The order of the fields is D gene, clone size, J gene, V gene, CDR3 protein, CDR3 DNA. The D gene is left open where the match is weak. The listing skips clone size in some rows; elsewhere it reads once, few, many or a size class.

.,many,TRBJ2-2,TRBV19,CASTQAGELFF,TGTGCCAGTACTCAGGCCGGGGAGCTGTTTTTT
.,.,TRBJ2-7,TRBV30,CAWTHRGGGFDSYEQYF,TGTGCCTGGACCCATCGAGGAGGAGGGTTTGACTCCTACGAGCAGTACTTC
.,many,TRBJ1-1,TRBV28,CASRTQPLMNTEAFF,TGTGCCAGCAGAACTCAGCCTCTGATGAACACTGAAGCTTTCTTT
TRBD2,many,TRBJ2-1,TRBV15,CATSPPGLAGGREQFF,TGTGCCACCAGCCCACCGGGACTAGCGGGAGGTCGGGAGCAGTTCTTC
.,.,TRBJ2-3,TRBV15,CATSRDTLAGASTDTQYF,TGTGCCACCAGCAGAGATACCCTCGCCGGGGCTAGCACAGATACGCAGTATTTT
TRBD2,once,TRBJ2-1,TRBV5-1,CAISLGVLAGGRQFF,TGCGCCATCAGCTTGGGAGTACTAGCGGGAGGCCGGCAGTTCTTC
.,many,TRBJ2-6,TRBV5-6,CASSFGSGANVLTF,TGTGCCAGCAGCTTCGGCTCTGGGGCCAACGTCCTGACTTTC
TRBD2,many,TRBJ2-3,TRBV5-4,CASSLRRGADTQYF,TGTGCCAGCAGCTTGCGGCGGGGGGCAGATACGCAGTATTTT
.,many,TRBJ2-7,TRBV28,CASLPDGTYEQYF,TGTGCCAGCCTCCCGGACGGAACTTACGAGCAGTACTTC
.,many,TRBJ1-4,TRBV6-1,CASSEANWTNEKLFF,TGTGCCAGCAGTGAAGCAAATTGGACTAATGAAAAACTGTTTTTT
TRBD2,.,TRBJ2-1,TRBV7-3,CASSLMQGTRESIEQFF,TGTGCCAGCAGCTTAATGCAAGGGACTAGGGAGAGCATTGAGCAGTTCTTC
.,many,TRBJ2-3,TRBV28,CASSLLADTQYF,TGTGCCAGCAGTTTACTCGCAGATACGCAGTATTTT
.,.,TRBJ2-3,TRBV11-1,CASKASVVDTQYF,TGTGCCAGCAAGGCTAGCGTGGTTGATACGCAGTATTTT
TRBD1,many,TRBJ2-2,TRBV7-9,CASRLQGAAGELFF,TGTGCCAGCAGACTACAGGGGGCCGCCGGGGAGCTGTTTTTT
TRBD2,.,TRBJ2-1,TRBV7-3,CASSLGAGVNEQFF,TGTGCCAGCAGCCTTGGTGCGGGAGTGAATGAGCAGTTCTTC
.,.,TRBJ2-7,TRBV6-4,CASSYHNLGEHYF,TGTGCCAGCAGCTACCATAACTTGGGGGAGCATTACTTC
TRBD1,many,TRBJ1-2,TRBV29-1,CSGTTGDYGYTF,TGCAGCGGGACAACAGGGGACTATGGCTACACCTTC
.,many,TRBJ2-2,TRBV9,CASSQGRAAGRAGELFF,TGTGCCAGCAGCCAGGGAAGAGCAGCGGGTAGGGCCGGGGAGCTGTTTTTT
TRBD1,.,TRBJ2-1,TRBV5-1,CASSSGQGTHNDQFF,TGCGCCAGCAGCTCTGGACAGGGCACCCACAATGACCAGTTCTTC
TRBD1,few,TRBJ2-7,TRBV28,CASWDRRRYEQYF,TGTGCCAGCTGGGACAGGAGGCGCTACGAGCAGTACTTC
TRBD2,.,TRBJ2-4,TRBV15,CATSRELAGGGFAKNIQYF,TGTGCCACCAGCAGAGAACTAGCGGGAGGGGGATTCGCCAAAAACATTCAGTACTTC
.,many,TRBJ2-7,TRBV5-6,CASSLEGDLEYF,TGTGCCAGCAGCTTGGAAGGGGATTTGGAGTACTTC
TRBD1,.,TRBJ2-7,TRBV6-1,CASSVGQGAYEQYF,TGTGCCAGCAGTGTAGGACAGGGAGCCTACGAGCAGTACTTC
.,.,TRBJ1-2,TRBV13,CASSLTQERGGYTF,TGTGCCAGCAGCTTAACACAGGAGAGAGGTGGCTACACCTTC
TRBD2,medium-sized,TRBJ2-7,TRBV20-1,CSADPASGSDYEQYF,TGCAGTGCCGACCCGGCTAGCGGGAGTGATTACGAGCAGTACTTC
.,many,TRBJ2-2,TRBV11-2,CASSLESVDSGTGELFF,TGTGCCAGCAGCTTAGAATCCGTTGACAGCGGTACCGGGGAGCTGTTTTTT
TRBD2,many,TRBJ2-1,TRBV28,CASRLAGAWNEQFF,TGTGCCAGCAGATTAGCGGGAGCGTGGAATGAGCAGTTCTTC
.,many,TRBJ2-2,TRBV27,CATSPGSNTGELFF,TGTGCCACCAGCCCCGGGAGCAACACCGGGGAGCTGTTTTTT
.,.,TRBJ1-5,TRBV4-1,CASSQAGVSNQPQHF,TGCGCCAGCAGCCAAGCGGGGGTTAGTAATCAGCCCCAGCATTTT
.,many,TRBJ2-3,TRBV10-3,CAISLRTDTQYF,TGTGCCATCAGCCTACGCACAGATACGCAGTATTTT
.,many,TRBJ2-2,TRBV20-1,CSAYTPNTGELFF,TGCAGTGCTTATACACCGAACACCGGGGAGCTGTTTTTT
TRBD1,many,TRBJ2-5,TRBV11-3,CASSTRDRPRETQYF,TGTGCCAGCAGCACCCGGGACAGGCCGCGGGAGACCCAGTACTTC